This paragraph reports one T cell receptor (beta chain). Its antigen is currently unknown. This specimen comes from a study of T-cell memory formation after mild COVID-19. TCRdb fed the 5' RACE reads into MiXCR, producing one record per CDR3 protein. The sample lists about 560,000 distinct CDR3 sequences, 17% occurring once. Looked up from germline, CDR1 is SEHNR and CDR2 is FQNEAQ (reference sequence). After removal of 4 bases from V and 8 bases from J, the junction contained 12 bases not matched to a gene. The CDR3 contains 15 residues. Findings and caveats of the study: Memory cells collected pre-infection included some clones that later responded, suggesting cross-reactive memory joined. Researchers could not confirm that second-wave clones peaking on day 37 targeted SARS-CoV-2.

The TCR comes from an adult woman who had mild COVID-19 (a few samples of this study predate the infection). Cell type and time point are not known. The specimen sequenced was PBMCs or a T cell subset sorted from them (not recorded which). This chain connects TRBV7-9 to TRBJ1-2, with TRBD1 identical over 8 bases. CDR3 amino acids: CASSSQPQGGRGYTF. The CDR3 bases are TGTGCCAGCAGCTCCCAGCCACAGGGGGGTCGGGGCTACACCTTC.